This T cell receptor beta chain was identified during a study of T cells in Graves' hyperthyroidism and ophthalmopathy. CDR1 and CDR2 (germline): MNHNS, SASEGT. J lost 5 bases, V lost 6 bases, and 14 bases had no gene match. The CDR3 extends over 16 amino acids. Amplification of TCR beta CDR3 regions was performed using RNA transcripts as template. The HTBI primer set was used in a first-round RT-PCR of the TCR CDR3. TCRdb used MiXCR to reprocess the multiplex PCR reads, holding one entry per CDR3 protein. This sample has approximately 400,000 distinct CDR3 sequences, with about 15% found just once. The rearrangement links TRBV6-1 to TRBJ2-5; 8 bases line up with TRBD1. This TCR derives from a woman between 18 and 29 years old with Graves' hyperthyroidism. What was sequenced was blood. CDR3 in amino acids: CASSRTGGPAGETQYF. In nucleotides, the CDR3 is TGTGCCAGCAGCCGAACAGGGGGGCCCGCGGGGGAGACCCAGTACTTC.